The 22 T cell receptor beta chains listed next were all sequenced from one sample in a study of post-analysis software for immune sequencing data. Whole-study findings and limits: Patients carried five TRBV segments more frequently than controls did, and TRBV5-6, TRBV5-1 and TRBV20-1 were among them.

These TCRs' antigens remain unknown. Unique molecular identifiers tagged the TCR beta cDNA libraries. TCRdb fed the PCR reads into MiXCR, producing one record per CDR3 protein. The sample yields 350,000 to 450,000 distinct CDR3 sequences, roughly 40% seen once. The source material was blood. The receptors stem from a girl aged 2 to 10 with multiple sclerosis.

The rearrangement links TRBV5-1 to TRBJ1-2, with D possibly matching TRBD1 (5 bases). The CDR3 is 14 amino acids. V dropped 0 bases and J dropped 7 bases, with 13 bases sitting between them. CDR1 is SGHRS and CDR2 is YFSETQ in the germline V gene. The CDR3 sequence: CASSLAGRDSGYTF. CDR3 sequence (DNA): TGCGCCAGCAGCTTGGCCGGCAGGGACTCTGGCTACACCTTC.

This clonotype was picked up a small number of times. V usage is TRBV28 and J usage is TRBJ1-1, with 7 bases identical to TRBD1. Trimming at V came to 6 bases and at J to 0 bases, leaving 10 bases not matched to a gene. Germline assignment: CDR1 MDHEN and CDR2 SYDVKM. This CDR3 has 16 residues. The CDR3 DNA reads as TGTGCCAGCAGCTCCACGACAGGGAAGGTGAACACTGAAGCTTTCTTT. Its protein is CASSSTTGKVNTEAFF.

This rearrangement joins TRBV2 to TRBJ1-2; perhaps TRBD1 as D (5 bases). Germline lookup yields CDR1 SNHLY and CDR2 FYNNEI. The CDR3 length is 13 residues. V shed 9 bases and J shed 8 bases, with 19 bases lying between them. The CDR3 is CASYKAGEKGYTF. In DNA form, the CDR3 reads TGTGCCAGTTATAAAGCGGGGGAGAAGGGCTACACCTTC.

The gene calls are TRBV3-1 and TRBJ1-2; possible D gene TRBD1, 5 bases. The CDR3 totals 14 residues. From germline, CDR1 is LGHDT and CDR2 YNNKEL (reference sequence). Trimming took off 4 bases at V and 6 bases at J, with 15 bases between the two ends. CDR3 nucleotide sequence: TGTGCCAGCAGCCGCCGTGGGGCGCCGGATGGCTACACCTTC. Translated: CASSRRGAPDGYTF.

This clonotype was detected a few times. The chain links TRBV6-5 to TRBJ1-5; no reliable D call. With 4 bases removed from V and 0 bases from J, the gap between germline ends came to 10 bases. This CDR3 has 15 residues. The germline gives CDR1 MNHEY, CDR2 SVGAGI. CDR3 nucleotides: TGTGCCAGCAGTTTAAATCGTGGTAGCAATCAGCCCCAGCATTTT. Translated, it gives CASSLNRGSNQPQHF.

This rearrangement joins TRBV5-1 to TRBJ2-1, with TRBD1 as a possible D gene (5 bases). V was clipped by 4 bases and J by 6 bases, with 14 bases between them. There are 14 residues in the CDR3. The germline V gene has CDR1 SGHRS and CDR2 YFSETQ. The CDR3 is CASSQRTKGNEQFF. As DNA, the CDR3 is TGCGCCAGCAGCCAAAGGACAAAAGGCAATGAGCAGTTCTTC. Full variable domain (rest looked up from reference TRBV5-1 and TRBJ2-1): KAGVTQTPRYLIKTRGQQVTLSCSPISGHRSVSWYQQTPGQGLQFLFEYFSETQRNKGNFPGRFSGRQFSNSRSEMNVSTLELGDSALYLCASSQRTKGNEQFFGPGTRLTVL.

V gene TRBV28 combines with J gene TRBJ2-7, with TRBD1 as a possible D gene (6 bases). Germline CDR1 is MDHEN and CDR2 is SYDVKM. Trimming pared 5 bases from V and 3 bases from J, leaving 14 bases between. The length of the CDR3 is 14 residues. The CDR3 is CASSTQGEGYEQYF. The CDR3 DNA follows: TGTGCCAGCAGTACACAGGGAGAAGGCTACGAGCAGTACTTC.

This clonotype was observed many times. The CDR3 here is CSVSGTASSYEQYF. DNA of the CDR3: TGCAGCGTTTCTGGAACAGCTAGCTCCTACGAGCAGTACTTC. The rearrangement links TRBV29-1 to TRBJ2-7; D not certain. This CDR3 comprises 14 residues. V was cut by 5 bases and J by 0 bases, with 14 bases left in between. From germline, CDR1 is SQVTM and CDR2 ANQGSEA.

CDR3 bases: TGCGCCAGCAGCTTCGGGGGGCCGTCCTACGAGCAGTACTTC. Its translation is CASSFGGPSYEQYF. The V and J genes are TRBV5-1 and TRBJ2-7; D possibly corresponds to TRBD2 (7 bases). Germline V CDR1 and CDR2: SGHRS, YFSETQ. This CDR3 spans 14 amino acids. Trimming removed 2 bases at V and 1 base at J, with 10 bases between.

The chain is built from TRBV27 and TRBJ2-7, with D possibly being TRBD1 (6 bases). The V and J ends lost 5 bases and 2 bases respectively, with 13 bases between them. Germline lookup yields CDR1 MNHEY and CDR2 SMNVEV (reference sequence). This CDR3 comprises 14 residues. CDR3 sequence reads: CASSKVQGPYEQYF. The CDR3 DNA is TGTGCCAGCAGTAAAGTACAGGGTCCCTACGAGCAGTACTTC.

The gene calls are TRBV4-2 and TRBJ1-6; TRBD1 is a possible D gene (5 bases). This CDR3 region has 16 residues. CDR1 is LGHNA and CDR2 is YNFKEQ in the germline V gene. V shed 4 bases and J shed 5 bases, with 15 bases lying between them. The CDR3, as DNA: TGTGCCAGCAGCCCTAACGGGGCACAGAATAATTCACCCCTCCACTTT. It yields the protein CASSPNGAQNNSPLHF.

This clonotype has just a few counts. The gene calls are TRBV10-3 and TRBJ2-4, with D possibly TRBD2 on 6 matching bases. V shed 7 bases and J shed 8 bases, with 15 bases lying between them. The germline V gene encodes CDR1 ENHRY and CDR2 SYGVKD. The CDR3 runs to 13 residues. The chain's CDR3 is CAITAGSGDIQYF. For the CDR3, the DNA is TGTGCCATCACGGCAGGATCGGGGGACATTCAGTACTTC.

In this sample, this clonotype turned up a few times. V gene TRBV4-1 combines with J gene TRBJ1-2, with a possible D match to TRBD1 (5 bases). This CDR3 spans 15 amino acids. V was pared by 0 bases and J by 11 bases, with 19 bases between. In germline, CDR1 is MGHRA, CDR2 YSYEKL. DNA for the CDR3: TGCGCCAGCAGCCAAGATAGTGTCCAGGGTAGTCGGTACACCTTC. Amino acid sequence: CASSQDSVQGSRYTF.

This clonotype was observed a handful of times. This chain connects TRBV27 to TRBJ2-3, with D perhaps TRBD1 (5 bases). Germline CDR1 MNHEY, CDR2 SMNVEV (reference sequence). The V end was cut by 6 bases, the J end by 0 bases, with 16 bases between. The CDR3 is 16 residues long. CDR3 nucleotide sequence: TGTGCCAGCAGCCCACCCCGACAGAAGAGCACAGATACGCAGTATTTT. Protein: CASSPPRQKSTDTQYF.

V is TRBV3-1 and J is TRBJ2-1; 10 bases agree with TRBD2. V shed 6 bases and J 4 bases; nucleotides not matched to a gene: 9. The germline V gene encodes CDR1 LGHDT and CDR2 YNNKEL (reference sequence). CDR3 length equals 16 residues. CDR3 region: CASSHPSGRAYNEQFF. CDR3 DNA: TGTGCCAGCAGTCATCCGAGCGGGAGGGCTTACAATGAGCAGTTCTTC.

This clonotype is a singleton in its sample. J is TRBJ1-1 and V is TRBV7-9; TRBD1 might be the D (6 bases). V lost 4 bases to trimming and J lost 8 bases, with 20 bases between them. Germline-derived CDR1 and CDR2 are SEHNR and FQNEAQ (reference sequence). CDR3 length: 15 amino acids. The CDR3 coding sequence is TGTGCCAGCAGCTCCCAATCGGGGGCTGGCACCGAAGCTTTCTTT. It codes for CASSSQSGAGTEAFF.

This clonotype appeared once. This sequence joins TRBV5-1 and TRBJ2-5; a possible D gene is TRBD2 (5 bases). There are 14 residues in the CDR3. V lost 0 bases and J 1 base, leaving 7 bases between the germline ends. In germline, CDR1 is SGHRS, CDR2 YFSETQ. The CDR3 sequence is CASSLGEIQETQYF. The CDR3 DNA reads TGCGCCAGCAGCTTGGGGGAGATCCAAGAGACCCAGTACTTC.

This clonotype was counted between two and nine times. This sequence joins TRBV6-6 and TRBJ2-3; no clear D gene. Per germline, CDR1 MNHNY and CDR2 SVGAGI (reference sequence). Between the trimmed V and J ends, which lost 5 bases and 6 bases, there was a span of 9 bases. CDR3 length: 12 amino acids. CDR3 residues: CASSKIPDTQYF. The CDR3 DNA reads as TGTGCCAGCAGTAAGATTCCCGATACGCAGTATTTT.

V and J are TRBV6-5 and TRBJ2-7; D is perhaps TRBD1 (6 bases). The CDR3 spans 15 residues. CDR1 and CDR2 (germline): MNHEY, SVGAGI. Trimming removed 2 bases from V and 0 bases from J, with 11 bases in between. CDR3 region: CASSYGGPSSYEQYF. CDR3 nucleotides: TGTGCCAGCAGTTACGGGGGCCCAAGCTCCTACGAGCAGTACTTC.

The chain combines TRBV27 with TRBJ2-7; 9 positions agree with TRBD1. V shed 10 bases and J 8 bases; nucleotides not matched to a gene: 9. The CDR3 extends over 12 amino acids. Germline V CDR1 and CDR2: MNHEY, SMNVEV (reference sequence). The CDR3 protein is CATRTGDGKQYF. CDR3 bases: TGTGCCACAAGGACAGGGGATGGGAAGCAGTACTTC.

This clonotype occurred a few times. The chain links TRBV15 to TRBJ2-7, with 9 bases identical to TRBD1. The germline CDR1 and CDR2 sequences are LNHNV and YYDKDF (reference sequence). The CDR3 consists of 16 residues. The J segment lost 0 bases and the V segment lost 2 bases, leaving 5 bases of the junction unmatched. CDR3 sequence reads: CATSRRTGGGSYEQYF. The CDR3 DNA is TGTGCCACCAGCAGACGAACAGGGGGCGGCTCCTACGAGCAGTACTTC.

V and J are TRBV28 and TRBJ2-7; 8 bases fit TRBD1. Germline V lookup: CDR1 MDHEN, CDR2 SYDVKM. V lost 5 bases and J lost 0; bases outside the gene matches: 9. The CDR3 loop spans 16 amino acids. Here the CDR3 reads CASSDLRGPPSYEQYF. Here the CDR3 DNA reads TGTGCCAGCAGTGACCTCAGGGGGCCTCCCTCCTACGAGCAGTACTTC.